Below are 10 T cell receptor beta chains sequenced from a single sample in a study of shared clonotypes between healthy human individuals. TCRdb's table, derived via immunoSEQ multiplex PCR, lists solely in-frame clones and lacks some. This sample carries about 530,000 clones, roughly 85% of them seen once, and the ten largest clones take around 13%. What was sequenced was PBMCs. The receptors were gathered from a woman aged 40 to 49 in good health. Some clones in this sample may be carry-over from other donors' samples.

The rearrangement joins TRBV27 to TRBJ1-2; TRBD1 might be the D (5 bases). This CDR3 spans 15 amino acids. The germline V gene has CDR1 MNHEY and CDR2 SMNVEV (reference sequence). Deletions cut 3 bases from V and 6 bases from J, with 17 bases between. CDR3 residues: CASSFGQGWSNGYTF. CDR3 DNA sequence: TGTGCCAGCAGTTTTGGGCAGGGATGGAGCAATGGCTACACCTTC.

This clone was seen a handful of times. The genes are TRBV28 and TRBJ1-2; D gene unclear. The CDR3 has 15 residues. Trimming took off 6 bases at V and 2 bases at J, with 16 bases between the two ends. The V gene's germline CDR1 is MDHEN and CDR2 SYDVKM. The DNA of the CDR3 is TGTGCCAGCAGCCCTGCCCCCACAGCAAACTATGGCTACACCTTC. It yields the protein CASSPAPTANYGYTF.

With regard to this clone: A junction boundary mismatches the germline segment, possibly from a read error. The V call is TRBV29-1, the J call TRBJ1-1, with D possibly TRBD1 on 6 matching bases. The CDR3 covers 12 residues. CDR1 SQVTM and CDR2 ANQGSEA come from the germline V gene. The chain's CDR3 is CSAGGRNTEALF. CDR3 in DNA: TGCAGCGCGGGGGGCCGGAACACTGAAGCTTTATTT. Supplemented by reference TRBV29-1 and TRBJ1-1, the full variable domain reads SAVISQKPSRDICQRGTSLTIQCQVDSQVTMMFWYRQQPGQSLTLIATANQGSEATYESGFVIDKFPISRPNLTFSTLTVSNMSPEDSSIYLCSAGGRNTEALFGQGTRLTVV.

As to this clone: Since a much larger clone is just one base distant, this may be a read error. The chain couples TRBV11-3 to TRBJ2-3, with no clear D. The V gene's germline CDR1 is SGHNT and CDR2 YENEEA. Trimming left V 4 bases short and J 2 bases short, with 10 bases between. The CDR3 is 14 amino acids. CDR3 DNA: TGTGCCAGCAGCTCGGACGGCAACACAGATACGCAGTATTTT. Its translation is CASSSDGNTDTQYF.

This clone has only a few counts. V and J are TRBV6-1 and TRBJ1-5; D call uncertain. The germline CDR1 and CDR2 sequences are MNHNS and SASEGT. Trimming took 1 base from V and 3 from J, leaving 10 bases between them. The CDR3 loop spans 15 amino acids. CDR3 sequence (DNA): TGTGCCAGCAGTGAAGTAAAGGCAGCCAATCAGCCCCAGCATTTT. Its protein product is CASSEVKAANQPQHF.

A few counts support this clone. CDR3 residues: CASSIIQDYGYTF. CDR3 nucleotides: TGTGCCAGCAGCATAATACAGGACTATGGCTACACCTTC. The chain has TRBV7-2 and TRBJ1-2; D might be TRBD1 (5 bases). The CDR3 contains 13 residues. V was shortened by 5 bases and J by 3 bases, with 10 bases between the two germline ends. CDR1 is SGHTA and CDR2 is FQGNSA in the germline V gene.

The CDR3 DNA reads as TGTGCCAGCAGTTCACCGGGACAGGGGGTATACGAGCAGTACTTC. The encoded protein is CASSSPGQGVYEQYF. The chain joins TRBV28 to TRBJ2-7; 11 bases align to TRBD1. Per the germline V gene, CDR1 is MDHEN and CDR2 is SYDVKM. The CDR3 is made up of 15 amino acids. Trimming took 4 bases from V and 4 from J; bases not matched to a gene: 6.

CDR3 sequence (DNA): TGCAGCGTGGGGAGCGGAGGGGTAGATACGCAGTATTTT. This encodes CSVGSGGVDTQYF. This sequence joins TRBV29-1 and TRBJ2-3, with D tentatively TRBD2 (6 bases). Germline CDR1 and CDR2: SQVTM and ANQGSEA. The CDR3 is 13 amino acids. V lost 6 bases, J lost 5 bases, and 15 bases lay in between.

The chain is built from TRBV6-1 and TRBJ2-7; D might be TRBD1 (6 bases). The ends were cut back, 7 bases at V and 2 bases at J, with 12 bases in the middle. The V gene's germline CDR1 is MNHNS and CDR2 SASEGT. This CDR3 comprises 13 residues. The chain's CDR3 is CASKRDIPYEQYF. Written as DNA, the CDR3 is TGTGCCAGCAAAAGGGACATTCCCTACGAGCAGTACTTC.

In its sample, this clone was seen once. The chain couples TRBV27 to TRBJ2-2, with a possible D match to TRBD1 (6 bases). V lost 6 bases and J 3 bases, leaving 11 bases between the germline ends. Germline values: CDR1 MNHEY, CDR2 SMNVEV (reference sequence). CDR3 size: 14 residues. The CDR3 is CASRRQVDTGELFF. In DNA, the CDR3 is TGTGCCAGCAGACGACAGGTGGACACCGGGGAGCTGTTTTTT.